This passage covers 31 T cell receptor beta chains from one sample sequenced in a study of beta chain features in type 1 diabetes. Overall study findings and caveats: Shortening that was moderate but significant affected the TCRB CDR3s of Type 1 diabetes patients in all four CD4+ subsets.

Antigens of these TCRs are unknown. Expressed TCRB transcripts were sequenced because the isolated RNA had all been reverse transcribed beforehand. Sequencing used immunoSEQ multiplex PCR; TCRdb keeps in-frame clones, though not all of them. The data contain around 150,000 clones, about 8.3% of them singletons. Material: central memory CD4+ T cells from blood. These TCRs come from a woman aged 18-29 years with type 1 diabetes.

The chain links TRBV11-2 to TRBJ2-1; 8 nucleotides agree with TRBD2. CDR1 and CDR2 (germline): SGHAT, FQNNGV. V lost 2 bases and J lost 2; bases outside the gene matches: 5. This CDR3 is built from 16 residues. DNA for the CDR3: TGTGCCAGCAGCTTACCCGGACTAGCTCCCTACAATGAGCAGTTCTTC. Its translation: CASSLPGLAPYNEQFF.

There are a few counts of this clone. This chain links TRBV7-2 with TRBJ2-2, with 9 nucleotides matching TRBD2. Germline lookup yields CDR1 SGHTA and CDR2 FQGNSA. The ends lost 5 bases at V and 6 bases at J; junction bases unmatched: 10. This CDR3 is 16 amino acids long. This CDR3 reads CASSPRRTSVSGELFF. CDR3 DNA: TGTGCCAGCAGCCCACGCAGGACTAGCGTATCCGGGGAGCTGTTTTTT.

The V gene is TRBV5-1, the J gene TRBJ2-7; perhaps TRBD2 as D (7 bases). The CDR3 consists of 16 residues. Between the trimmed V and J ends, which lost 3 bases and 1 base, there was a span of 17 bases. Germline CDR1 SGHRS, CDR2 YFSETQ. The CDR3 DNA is TGCGCCAGCAGCTCGTCGACGGGGGGCGCGTCCTACGAGCAGTACTTC. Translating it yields CASSSSTGGASYEQYF.

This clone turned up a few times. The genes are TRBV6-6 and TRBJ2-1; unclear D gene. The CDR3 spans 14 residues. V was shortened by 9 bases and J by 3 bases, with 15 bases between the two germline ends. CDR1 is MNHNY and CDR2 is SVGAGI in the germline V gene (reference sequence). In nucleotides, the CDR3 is TGTGCCAGACTCACCGGAAGACACTACAATGAGCAGTTCTTC. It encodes CARLTGRHYNEQFF.

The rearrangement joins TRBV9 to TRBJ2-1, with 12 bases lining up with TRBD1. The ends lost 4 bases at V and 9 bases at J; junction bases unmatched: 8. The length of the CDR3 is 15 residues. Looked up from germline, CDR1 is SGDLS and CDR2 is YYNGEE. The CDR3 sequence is CASSPRDRGLREQFF. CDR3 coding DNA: TGTGCCAGCAGCCCCCGGGACAGGGGGCTTCGTGAGCAGTTCTTC. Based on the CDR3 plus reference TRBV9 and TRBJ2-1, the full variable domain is DSGVTQTPKHLITATGQRVTLRCSPRSGDLSVYWYQQSLDQGLQFLIQYYNGEERAKGNILERFSAQQFPDLHSELNLSSLELGDSALYFCASSPRDRGLREQFFGPGTRLTVL.

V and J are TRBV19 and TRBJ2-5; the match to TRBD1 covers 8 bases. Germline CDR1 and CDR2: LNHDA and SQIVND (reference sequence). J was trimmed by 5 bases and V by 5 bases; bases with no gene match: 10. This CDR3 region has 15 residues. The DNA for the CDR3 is TGTGCCAGTAGTCCCGACAGGGGAGGATGGGAGACCCAGTACTTC. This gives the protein CASSPDRGGWETQYF.

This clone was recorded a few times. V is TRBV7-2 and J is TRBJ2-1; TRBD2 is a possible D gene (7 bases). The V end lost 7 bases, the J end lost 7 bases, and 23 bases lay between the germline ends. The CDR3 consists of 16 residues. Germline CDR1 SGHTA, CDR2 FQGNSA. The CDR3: CASTRTAAGARNEQFF. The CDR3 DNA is TGTGCCAGCACCCGAACGGCGGCGGGGGCCAGGAATGAGCAGTTCTTC.

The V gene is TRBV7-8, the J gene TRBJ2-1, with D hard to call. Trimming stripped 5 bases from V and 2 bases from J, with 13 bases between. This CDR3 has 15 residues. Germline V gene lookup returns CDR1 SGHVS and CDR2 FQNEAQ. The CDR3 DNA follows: TGTGCCAGCAGCGAAACTAAGTCCCCCTACAATGAGCAGTTCTTC. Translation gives CASSETKSPYNEQFF.

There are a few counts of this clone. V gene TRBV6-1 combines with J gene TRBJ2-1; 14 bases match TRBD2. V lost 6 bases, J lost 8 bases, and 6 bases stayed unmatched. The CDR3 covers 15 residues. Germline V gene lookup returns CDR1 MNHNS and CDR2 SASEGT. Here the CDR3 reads CASRPGTSGSDEQFF. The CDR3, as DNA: TGTGCCAGCAGACCCGGGACTAGCGGGAGCGATGAGCAGTTCTTC.

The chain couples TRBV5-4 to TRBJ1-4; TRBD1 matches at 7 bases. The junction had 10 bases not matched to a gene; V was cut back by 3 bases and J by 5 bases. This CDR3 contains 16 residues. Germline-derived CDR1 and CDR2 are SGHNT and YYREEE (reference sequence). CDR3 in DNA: TGTGCCAGCAGCTCTGACTCACCGGGACAGAATGAAAAACTGTTTTTT. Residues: CASSSDSPGQNEKLFF.

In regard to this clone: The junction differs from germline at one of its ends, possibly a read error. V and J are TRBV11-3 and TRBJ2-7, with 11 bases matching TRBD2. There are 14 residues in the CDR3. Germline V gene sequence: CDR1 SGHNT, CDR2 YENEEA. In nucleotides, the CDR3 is TGTGCCAGCAGCCGAGGGACTAGCGGAGCCCCTTTTGACTTC. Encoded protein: CASSRGTSGAPFDF.

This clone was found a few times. This CDR3 is CSAGGYQETQYF. In DNA form, the CDR3 reads TGCAGCGCCGGCGGTTACCAAGAGACCCAGTACTTC. This sequence joins TRBV29-1 and TRBJ2-5; D not resolved. V lost 7 bases and J lost 0, with 9 bases in between. Germline V lookup: CDR1 SQVTM, CDR2 ANQGSEA. The CDR3 loop spans 12 amino acids.

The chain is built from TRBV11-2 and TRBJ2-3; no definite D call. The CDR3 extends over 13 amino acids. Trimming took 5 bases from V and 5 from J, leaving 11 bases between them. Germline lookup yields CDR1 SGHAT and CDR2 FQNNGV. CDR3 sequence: CASSLSLVDTQYF. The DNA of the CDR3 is TGTGCCAGCAGCCTTAGCTTGGTAGATACGCAGTATTTT.

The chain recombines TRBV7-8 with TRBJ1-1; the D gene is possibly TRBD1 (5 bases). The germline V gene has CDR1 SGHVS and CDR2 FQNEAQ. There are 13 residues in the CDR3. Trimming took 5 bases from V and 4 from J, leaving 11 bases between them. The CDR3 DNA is TGTGCCAGCAGCAAGCAGGGAATCACTGAAGCTTTCTTT. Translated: CASSKQGITEAFF.

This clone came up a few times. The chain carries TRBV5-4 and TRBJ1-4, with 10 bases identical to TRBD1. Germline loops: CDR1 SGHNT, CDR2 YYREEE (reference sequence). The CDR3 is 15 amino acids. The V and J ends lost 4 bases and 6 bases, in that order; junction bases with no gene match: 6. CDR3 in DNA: TGTGCCAGCAGCGAGCAGGGACAGGGGTATGAAAAACTGTTTTTT. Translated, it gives CASSEQGQGYEKLFF.

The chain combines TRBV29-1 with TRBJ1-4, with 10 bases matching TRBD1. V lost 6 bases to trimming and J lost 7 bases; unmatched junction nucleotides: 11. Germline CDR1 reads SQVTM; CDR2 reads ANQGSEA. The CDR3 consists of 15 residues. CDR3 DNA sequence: TGCAGCGTCACGTCGGGCGGGACAGGGGCTGAAAAACTGTTTTTT. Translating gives CSVTSGGTGAEKLFF.

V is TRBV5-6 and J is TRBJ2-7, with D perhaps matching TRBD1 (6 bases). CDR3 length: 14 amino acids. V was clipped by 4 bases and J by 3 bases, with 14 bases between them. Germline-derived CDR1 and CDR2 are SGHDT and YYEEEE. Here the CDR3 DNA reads TGTGCCAGCAGCCTAATACAGGGTGGCTACGAGCAGTACTTC. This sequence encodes CASSLIQGGYEQYF.

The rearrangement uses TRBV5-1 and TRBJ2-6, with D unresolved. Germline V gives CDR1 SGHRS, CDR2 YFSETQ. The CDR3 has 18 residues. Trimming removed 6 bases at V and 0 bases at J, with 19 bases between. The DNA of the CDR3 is TGCGCCAGCACCCCAGGCAGTTCCAGTCTCTCTGGGGCCAACGTCCTGACTTTC. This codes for CASTPGSSSLSGANVLTF.

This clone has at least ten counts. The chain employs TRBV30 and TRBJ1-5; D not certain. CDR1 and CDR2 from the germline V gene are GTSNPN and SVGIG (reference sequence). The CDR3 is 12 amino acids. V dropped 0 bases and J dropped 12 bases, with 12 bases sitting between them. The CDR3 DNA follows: TGTGCCTGGAGTGTTGGAGGGTATCTCCAGCATTTT. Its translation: CAWSVGGYLQHF.

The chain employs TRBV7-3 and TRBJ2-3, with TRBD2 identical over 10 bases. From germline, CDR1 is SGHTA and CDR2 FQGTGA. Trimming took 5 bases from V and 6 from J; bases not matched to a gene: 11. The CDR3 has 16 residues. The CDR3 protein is CASSRGLAGGRDTQYF. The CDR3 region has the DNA TGTGCCAGCAGCCGCGGATTAGCGGGAGGCCGGGATACGCAGTATTTT.

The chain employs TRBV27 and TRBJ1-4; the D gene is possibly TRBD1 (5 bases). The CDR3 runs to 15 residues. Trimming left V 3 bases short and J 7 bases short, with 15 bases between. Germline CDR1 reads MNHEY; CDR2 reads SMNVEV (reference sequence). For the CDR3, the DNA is TGTGCCAGCAGTTTTGCGGGGGGTCGGGGTGAAAAACTGTTTTTT. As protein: CASSFAGGRGEKLFF.

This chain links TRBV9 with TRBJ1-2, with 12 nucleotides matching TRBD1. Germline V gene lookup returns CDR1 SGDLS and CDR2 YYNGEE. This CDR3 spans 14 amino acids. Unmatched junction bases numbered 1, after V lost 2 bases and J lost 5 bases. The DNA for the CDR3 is TGTGCCAGCAGCGTGGGACAGGGGGCGTATGGCTACACCTTC. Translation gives CASSVGQGAYGYTF.

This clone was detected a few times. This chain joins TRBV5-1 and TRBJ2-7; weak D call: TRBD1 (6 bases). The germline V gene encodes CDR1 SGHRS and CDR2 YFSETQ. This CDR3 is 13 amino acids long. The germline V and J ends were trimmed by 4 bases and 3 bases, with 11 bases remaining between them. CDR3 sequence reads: CASSPEQGYEQYF. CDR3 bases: TGCGCCAGCAGCCCCGAACAGGGCTACGAGCAGTACTTC.

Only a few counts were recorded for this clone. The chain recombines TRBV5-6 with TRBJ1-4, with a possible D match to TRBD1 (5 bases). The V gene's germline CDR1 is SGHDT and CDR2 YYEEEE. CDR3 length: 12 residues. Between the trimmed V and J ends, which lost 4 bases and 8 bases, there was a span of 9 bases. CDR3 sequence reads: CASSLDKEKLFF. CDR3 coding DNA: TGTGCCAGCAGCCTGGACAAAGAAAAACTGTTTTTT.

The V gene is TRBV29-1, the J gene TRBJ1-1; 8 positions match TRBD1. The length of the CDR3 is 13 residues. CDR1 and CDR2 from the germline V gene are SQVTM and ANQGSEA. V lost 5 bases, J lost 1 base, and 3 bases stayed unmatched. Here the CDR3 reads CSVLGQENTEAFF. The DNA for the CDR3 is TGCAGCGTTTTGGGACAGGAGAACACTGAAGCTTTCTTT. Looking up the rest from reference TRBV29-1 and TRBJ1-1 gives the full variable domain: SAVISQKPSRDICQRGTSLTIQCQVDSQVTMMFWYRQQPGQSLTLIATANQGSEATYESGFVIDKFPISRPNLTFSTLTVSNMSPEDSSIYLCSVLGQENTEAFFGQGTRLTVV.

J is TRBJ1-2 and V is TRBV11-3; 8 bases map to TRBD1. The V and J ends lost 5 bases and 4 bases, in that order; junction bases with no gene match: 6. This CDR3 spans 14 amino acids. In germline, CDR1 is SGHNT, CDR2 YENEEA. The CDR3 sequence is CASSPGQGGYGYTF. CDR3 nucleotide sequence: TGTGCCAGCAGCCCAGGACAGGGAGGCTATGGCTACACCTTC.

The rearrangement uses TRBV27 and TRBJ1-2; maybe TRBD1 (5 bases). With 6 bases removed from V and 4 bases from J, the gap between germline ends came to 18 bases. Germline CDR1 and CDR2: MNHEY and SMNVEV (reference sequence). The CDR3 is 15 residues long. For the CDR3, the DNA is TGTGCCAGCAGCACCTCGTTCGGGCAGGGCTATGGCTACACCTTC. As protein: CASSTSFGQGYGYTF.

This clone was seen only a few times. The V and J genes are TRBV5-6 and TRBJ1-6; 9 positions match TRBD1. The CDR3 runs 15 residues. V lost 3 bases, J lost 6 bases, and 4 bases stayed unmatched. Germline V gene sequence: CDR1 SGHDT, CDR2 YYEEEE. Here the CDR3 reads CASSWGTGLNSPLHF. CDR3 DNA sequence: TGTGCCAGCAGCTGGGGGACAGGGCTTAATTCACCCCTCCACTTT.

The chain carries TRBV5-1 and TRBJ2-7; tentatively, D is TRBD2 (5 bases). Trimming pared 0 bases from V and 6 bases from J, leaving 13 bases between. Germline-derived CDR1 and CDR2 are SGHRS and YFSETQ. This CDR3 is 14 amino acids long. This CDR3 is CASSLALVSGEQYF. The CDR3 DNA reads TGCGCCAGCAGCTTGGCCCTCGTCAGCGGCGAGCAGTACTTC.

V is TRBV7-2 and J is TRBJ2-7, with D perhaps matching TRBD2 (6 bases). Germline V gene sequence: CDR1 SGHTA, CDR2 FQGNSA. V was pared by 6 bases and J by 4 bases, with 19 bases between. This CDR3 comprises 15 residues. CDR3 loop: CASSQAGTREYEQYF. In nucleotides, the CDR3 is TGTGCCAGCAGTCAGGCGGGGACCCGAGAATACGAGCAGTACTTC.

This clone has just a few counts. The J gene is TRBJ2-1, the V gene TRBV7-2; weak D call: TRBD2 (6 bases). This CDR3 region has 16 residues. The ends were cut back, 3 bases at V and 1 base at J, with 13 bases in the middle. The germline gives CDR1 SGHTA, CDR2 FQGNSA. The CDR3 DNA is TGTGCCAGCAGCTTGATCGCGGGACTTTCCTACAATGAGCAGTTCTTC. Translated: CASSLIAGLSYNEQFF.